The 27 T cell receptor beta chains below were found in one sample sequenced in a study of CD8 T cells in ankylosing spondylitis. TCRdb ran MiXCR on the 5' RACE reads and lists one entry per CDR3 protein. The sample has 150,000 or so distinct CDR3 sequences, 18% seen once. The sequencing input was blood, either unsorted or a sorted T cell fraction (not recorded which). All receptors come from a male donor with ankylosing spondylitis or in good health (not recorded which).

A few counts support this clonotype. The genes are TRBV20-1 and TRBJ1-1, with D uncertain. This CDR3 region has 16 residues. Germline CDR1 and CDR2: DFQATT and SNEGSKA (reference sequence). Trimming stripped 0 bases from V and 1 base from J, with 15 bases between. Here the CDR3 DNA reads TGCAGTGCTAGAGAGGTCGGGAGGCCGGGGAACACTGAAGCTTTCTTT. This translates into CSAREVGRPGNTEAFF.

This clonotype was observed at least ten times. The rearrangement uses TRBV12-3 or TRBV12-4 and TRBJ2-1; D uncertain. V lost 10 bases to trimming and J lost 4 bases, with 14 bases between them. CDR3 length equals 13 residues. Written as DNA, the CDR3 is TGTGCCAACCTCCTGGACGGATACAATGAGCAGTTCTTC. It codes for CANLLDGYNEQFF.

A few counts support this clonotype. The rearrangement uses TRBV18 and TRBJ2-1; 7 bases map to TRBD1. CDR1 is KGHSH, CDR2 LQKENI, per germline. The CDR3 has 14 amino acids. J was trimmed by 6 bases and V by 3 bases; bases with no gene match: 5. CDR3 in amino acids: CASSPRDRANEQFF. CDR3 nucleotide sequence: TGTGCCAGCTCACCCCGGGACAGAGCCAATGAGCAGTTCTTC.

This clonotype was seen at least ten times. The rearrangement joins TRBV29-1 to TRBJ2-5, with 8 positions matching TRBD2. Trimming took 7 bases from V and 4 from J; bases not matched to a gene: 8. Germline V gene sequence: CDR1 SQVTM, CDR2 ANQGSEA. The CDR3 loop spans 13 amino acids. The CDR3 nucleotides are TGCAGCGAGCGGGAGAACGTCGGAGAGACCCAGTACTTC. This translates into CSERENVGETQYF.

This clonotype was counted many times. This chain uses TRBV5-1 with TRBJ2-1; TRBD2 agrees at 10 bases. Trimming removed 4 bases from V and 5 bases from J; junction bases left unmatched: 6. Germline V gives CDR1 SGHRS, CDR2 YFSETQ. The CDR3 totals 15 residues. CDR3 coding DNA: TGCGCCAGCAGCCGAGCGGGACTAGCGAACAATGAGCAGTTCTTC. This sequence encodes CASSRAGLANNEQFF.

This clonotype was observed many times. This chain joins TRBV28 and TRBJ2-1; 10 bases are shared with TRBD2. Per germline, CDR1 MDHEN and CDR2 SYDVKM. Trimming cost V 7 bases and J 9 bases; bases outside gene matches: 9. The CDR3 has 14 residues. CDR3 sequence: CASILTSGTSEQFF. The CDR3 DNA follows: TGTGCCAGCATATTAACTAGCGGGACAAGTGAGCAGTTCTTC.

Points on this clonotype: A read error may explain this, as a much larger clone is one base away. CDR3 in amino acids: CASSTNRKGDETLFF. Written as DNA, the CDR3 is TGTGCCAGCAGCACCAACAGGAAAGGGGATGAAACACTGTTTTTT. The chain employs TRBV28 and TRBJ1-4, with a possible D match to TRBD1 (5 bases). The CDR3 covers 15 residues. Looked up from germline, CDR1 is MDHEN and CDR2 is SYDVKM.

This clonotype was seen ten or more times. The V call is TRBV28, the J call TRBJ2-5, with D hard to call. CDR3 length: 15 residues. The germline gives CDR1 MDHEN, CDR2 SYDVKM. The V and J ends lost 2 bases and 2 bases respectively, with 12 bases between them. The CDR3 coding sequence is TGTGCCAGCAGTTTAAGATGGGGTTCTCAAGAGACCCAGTACTTC. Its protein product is CASSLRWGSQETQYF.

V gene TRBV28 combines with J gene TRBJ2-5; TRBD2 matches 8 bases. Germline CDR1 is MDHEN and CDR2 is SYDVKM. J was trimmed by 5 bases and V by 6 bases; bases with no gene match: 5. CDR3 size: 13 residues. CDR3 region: CASSGGGSETQYF. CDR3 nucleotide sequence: TGTGCCAGCAGCGGGGGGGGTTCGGAGACCCAGTACTTC.

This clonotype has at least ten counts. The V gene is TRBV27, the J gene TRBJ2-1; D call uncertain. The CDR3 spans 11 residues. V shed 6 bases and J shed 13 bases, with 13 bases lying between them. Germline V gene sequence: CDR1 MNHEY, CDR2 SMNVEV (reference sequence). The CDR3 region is CASRLGMEQFF. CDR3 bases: TGTGCCAGCAGGCTCGGAATGGAACAGTTCTTC.

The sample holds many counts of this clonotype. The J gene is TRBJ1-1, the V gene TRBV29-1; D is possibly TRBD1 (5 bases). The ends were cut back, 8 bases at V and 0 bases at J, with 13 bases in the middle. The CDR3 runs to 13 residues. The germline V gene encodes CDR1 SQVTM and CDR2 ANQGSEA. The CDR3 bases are TGCAGCTCAGCGGGACGGTTGAACACTGAAGCTTTCTTT. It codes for CSSAGRLNTEAFF.

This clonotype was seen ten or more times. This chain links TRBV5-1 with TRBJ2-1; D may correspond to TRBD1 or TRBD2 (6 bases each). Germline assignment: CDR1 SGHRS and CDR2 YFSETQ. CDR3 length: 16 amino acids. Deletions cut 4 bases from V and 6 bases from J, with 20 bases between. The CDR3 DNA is TGCGCCAGCAGCGGGGGCTCGGCGGGATCGGGCAATGAGCAGTTCTTC. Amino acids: CASSGGSAGSGNEQFF.

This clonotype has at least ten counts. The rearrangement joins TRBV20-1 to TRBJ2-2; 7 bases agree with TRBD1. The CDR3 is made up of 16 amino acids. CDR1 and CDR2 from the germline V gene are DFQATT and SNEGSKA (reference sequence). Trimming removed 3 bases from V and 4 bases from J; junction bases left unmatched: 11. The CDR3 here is CSASNRQGRGTGELFF. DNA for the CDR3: TGCAGTGCTAGCAACCGACAGGGTCGGGGCACCGGGGAGCTGTTTTTT.

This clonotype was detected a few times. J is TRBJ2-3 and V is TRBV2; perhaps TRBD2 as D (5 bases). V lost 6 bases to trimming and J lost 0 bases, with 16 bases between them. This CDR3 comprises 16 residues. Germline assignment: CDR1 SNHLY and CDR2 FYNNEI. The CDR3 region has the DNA TGTGCCAGCAGGGAGGAGACATGGGGTAGCACAGATACGCAGTATTTT. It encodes CASREETWGSTDTQYF. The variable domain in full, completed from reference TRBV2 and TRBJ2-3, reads EPEVTQTPSHQVTQMGQEVILRCVPISNHLYFYWYRQILGQKVEFLVSFYNNEISEKSEIFDDQFSVERPDGSNFTLKIRSTKLEDSAMYFCASREETWGSTDTQYFGPGTRLTVL.

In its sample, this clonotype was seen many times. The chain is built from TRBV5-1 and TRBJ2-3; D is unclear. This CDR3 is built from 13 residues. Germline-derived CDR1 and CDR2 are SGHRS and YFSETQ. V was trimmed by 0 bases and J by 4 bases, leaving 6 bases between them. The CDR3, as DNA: TGCGCCAGCAGCTTGGGACTTTCAGATACGCAGTATTTT. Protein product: CASSLGLSDTQYF.

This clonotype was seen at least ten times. CDR3 protein: CSATYTDTQYF. CDR3 nucleotides: TGCAGTGCTACGTACACAGATACGCAGTATTTT. V and J are TRBV20-1 and TRBJ2-3; D gene unclear. The CDR3 extends over 11 amino acids. Trimming removed 4 bases at V and 2 bases at J, with 4 bases between. The V gene's germline CDR1 is DFQATT and CDR2 SNEGSKA (reference sequence).

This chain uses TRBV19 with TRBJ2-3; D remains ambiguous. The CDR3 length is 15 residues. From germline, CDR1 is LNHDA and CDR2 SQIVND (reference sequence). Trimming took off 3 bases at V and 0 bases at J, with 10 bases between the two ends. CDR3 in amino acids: CASSMSSSSTDTQYF. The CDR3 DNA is TGTGCCAGTAGTATGTCCAGCAGTAGCACAGATACGCAGTATTTT.

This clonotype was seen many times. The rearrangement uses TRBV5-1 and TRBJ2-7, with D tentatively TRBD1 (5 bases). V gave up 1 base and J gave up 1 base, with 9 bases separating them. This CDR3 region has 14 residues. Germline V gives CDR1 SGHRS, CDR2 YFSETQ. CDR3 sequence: CASSLYSGSYEQYF. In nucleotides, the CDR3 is TGCGCCAGCAGCTTGTATTCAGGGTCCTACGAGCAGTACTTC.

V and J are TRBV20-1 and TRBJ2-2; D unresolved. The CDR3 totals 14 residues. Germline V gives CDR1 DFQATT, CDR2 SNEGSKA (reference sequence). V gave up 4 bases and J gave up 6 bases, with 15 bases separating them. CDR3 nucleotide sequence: TGCAGTGCTACCAGGACCGCCCTCGCCGGGGAGCTGTTTTTT. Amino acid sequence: CSATRTALAGELFF.

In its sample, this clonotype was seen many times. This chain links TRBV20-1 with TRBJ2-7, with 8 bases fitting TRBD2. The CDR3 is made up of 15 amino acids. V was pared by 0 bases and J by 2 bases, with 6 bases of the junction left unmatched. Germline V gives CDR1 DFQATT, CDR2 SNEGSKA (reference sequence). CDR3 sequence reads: CSARDGLAVTYEQYF. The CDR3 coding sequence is TGCAGTGCTAGAGATGGACTAGCCGTGACCTACGAGCAGTACTTC.

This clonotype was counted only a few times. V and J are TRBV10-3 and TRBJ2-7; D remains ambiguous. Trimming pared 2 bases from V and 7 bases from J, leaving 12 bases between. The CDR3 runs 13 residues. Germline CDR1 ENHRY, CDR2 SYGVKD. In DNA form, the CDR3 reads TGTGCCATCAGTGAGCTGGGGTGGGGAGAGCAGTACTTC. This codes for CAISELGWGEQYF.

The CDR3 nucleotides read TGTGCCAGCAGCTTTGGACAGGGGGCCACTGAAGCTTTCTTT. As protein: CASSFGQGATEAFF. V and J are TRBV7-2 and TRBJ1-1; 11 bases agree with TRBD1. Looked up from germline, CDR1 is SGHTA and CDR2 is FQGNSA. The CDR3 loop spans 14 amino acids. Trimming at V came to 3 bases and at J to 4 bases, leaving 1 base not matched to a gene.

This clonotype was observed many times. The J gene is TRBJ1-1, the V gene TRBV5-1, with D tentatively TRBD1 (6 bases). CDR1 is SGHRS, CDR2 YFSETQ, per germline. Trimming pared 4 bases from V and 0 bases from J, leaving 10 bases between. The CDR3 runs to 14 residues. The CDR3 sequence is CASSEGQLNTEAFF. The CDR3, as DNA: TGCGCCAGCAGCGAAGGACAGTTGAACACTGAAGCTTTCTTT.

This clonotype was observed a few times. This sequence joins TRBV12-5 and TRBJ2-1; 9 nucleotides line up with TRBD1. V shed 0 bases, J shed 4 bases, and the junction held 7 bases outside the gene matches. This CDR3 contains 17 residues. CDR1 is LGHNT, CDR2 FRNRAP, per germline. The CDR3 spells CASGLVDWGTGYNEQFF. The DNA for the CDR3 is TGTGCTAGTGGTTTGGTCGACTGGGGGACAGGGTACAATGAGCAGTTCTTC.

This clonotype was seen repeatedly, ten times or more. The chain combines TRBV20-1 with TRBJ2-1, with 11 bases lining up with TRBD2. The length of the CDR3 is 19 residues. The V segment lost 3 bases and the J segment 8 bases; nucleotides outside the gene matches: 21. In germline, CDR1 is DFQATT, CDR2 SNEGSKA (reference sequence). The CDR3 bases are TGCAGTGCTAGCTTGTCTAGCGGGAGGAGAAGCCCTACACAGGATGAGCAGTTCTTC. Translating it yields CSASLSSGRRSPTQDEQFF.

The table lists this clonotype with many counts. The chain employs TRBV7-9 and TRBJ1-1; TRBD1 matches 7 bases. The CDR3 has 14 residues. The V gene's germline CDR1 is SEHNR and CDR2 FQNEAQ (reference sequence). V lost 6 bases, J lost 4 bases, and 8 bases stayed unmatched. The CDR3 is CASSWPDRATEAFF. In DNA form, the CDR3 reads TGTGCCAGCAGTTGGCCCGACAGGGCCACTGAAGCTTTCTTT.

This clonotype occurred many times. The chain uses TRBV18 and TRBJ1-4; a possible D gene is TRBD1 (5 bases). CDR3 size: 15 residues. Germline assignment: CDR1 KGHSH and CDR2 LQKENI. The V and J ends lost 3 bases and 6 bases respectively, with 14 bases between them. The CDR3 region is CASSPQGMGDEKLFF. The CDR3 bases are TGTGCCAGCTCACCCCAGGGAATGGGAGATGAAAAACTGTTTTTT. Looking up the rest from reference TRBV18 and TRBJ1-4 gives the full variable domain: NAGVMQNPRHLVRRRGQEARLRCSPMKGHSHVYWYRQLPEEGLKFMVYLQKENIIDESGMPKERFSAEFPKEGPSILRIQQVVRGDSAAYFCASSPQGMGDEKLFFGSGTQLSVL.